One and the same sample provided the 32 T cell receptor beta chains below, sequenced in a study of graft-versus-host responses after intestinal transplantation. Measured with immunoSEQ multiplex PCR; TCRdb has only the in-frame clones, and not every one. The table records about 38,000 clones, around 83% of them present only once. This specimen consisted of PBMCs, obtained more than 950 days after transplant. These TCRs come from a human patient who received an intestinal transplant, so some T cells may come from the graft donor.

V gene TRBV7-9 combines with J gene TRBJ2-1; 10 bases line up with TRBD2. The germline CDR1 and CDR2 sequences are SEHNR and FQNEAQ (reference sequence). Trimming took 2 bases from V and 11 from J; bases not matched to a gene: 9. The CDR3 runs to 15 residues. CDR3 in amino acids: CASSLIAGGGAQQFF. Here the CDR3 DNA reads TGTGCCAGCAGCTTAATAGCGGGGGGAGGGGCCCAGCAGTTCTTC. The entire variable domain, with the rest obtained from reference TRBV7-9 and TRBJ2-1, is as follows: DTGVSQNPRHKITKRGQNVTFRCDPISEHNRLYWYRQTLGQGPEFLTYFQNEAQLEKSRLLSDRFSAERPKGSFSTLEIQRTEQGDSAMYLCASSLIAGGGAQQFFGPGTRLTVL.

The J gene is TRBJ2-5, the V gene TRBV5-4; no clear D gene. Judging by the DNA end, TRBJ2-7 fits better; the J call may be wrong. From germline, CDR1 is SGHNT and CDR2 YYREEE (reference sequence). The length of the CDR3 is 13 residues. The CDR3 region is CASSSSPLSEQYF. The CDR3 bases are TGTGCCAGCAGCTCCAGCCCTCTGAGCGAGCAGTACTTC.

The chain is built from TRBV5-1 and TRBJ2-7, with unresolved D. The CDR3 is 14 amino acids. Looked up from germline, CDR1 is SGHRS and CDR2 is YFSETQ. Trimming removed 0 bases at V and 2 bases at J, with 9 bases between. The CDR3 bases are TGCGCCAGCAGCTTGGTTGGCGGAACCTACGAGCAGTACTTC. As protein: CASSLVGGTYEQYF.

This CDR3 reads CASSPSDTHTDTQYF. CDR3 bases: TGTGCCAGCAGCCCGAGTGACACCCACACAGATACGCAGTATTTT. The chain employs TRBV28 and TRBJ2-3; D ambiguous. V lost 6 bases and J 2 bases, leaving 15 bases between the germline ends. This CDR3 contains 15 residues. CDR1 is MDHEN and CDR2 is SYDVKM in the germline V gene.

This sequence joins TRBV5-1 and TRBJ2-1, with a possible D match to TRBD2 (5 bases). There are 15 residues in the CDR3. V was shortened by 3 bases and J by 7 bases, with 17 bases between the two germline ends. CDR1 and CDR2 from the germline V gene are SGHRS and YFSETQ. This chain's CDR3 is CASSSNPQRGNEQFF. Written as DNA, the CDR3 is TGCGCCAGCAGCTCGAACCCTCAGCGAGGGAATGAGCAGTTCTTC.

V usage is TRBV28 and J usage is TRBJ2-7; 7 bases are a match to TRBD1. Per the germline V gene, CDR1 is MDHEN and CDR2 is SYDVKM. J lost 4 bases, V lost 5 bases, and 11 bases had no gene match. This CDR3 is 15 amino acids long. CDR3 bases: TGTGCCAGCAGTCTAGTGACAGGGAGCCTTTACGAGCAGTACTTC. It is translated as CASSLVTGSLYEQYF.

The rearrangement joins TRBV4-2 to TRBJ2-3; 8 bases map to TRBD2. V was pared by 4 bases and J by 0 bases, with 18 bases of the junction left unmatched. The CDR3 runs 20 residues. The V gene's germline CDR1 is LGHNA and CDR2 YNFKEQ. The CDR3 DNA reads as TGTGCCAGCAGCCCAGCAAGGGGCGGGGGGACACATATTAGCACAGATACGCAGTATTTT. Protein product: CASSPARGGGTHISTDTQYF.

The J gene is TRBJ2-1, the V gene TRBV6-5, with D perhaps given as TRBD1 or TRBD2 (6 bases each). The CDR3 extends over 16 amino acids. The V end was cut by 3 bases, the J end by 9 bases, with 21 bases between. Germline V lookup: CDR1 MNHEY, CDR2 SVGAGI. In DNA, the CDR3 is TGTGCCAGCAGTTATGGTCCGGGGGCGGCTAATTCTGAGCAGTTCTTC. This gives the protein CASSYGPGAANSEQFF.

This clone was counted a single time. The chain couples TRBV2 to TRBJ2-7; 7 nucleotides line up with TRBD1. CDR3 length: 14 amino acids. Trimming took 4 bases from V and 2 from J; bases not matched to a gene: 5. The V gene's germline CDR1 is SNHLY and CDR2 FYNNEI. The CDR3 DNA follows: TGTGCCAGCAGTGGGGGCAGGGGGACCTACGAGCAGTACTTC. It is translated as CASSGGRGTYEQYF. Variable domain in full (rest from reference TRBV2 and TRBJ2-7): EPEVTQTPSHQVTQMGQEVILRCVPISNHLYFYWYRQILGQKVEFLVSFYNNEISEKSEIFDDQFSVERPDGSNFTLKIRSTKLEDSAMYFCASSGGRGTYEQYFGPGTRLTVT.

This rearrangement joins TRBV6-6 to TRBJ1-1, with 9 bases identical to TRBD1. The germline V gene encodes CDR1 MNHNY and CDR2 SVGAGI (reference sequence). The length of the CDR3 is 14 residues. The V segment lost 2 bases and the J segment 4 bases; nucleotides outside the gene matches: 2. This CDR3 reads CASSYLTGGTEAFF. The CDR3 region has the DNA TGTGCCAGCAGTTACCTGACAGGGGGCACTGAAGCTTTCTTT.

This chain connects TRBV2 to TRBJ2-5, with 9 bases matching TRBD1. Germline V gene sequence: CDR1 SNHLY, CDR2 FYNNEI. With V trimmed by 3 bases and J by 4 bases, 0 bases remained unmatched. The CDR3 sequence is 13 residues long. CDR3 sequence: CASSEDRGETQYF. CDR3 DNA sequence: TGTGCCAGCAGTGAGGACAGGGGAGAGACCCAGTACTTC.

The CDR3 spells CASSLRTGGGNTIYF. CDR3 sequence (DNA): TGTGCCAGCAGCCTCCGGACAGGAGGAGGAAACACCATATATTTT. V gene TRBV6-5 combines with J gene TRBJ1-3; TRBD1 agrees at 7 bases. This CDR3 contains 15 residues. The trim removed 6 bases at V and 4 bases at J, leaving 9 bases unmatched. The germline gives CDR1 MNHEY, CDR2 SVGAGI.

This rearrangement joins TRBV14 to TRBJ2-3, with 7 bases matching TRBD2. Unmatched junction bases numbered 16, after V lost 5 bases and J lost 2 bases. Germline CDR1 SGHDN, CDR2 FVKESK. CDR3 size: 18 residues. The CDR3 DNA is TGTGCCAGCAGCTCCCGCGGGGGAATACCCTGGTACACAGATACGCAGTATTTT. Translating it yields CASSSRGGIPWYTDTQYF.

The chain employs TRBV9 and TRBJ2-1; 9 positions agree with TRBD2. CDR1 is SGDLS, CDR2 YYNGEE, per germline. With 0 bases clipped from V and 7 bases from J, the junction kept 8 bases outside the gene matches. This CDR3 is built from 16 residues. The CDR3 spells CASSVEGLAGRNEQFF. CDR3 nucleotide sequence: TGTGCCAGCAGCGTAGAGGGGCTAGCGGGGAGGAATGAGCAGTTCTTC.

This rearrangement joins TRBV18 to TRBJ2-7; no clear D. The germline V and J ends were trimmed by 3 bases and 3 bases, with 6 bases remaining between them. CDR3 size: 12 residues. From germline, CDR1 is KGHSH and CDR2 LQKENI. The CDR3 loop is CASSPESYEQYF. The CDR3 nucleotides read TGTGCCAGCTCACCGGAAAGCTACGAGCAGTACTTC.

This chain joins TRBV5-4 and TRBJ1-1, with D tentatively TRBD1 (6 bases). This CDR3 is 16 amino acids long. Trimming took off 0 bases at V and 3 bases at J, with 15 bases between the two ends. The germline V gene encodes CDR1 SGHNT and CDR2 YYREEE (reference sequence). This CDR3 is CASSLAASGGYTEAFF. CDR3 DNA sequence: TGTGCCAGCAGCTTGGCGGCTTCGGGGGGCTACACTGAAGCTTTCTTT.

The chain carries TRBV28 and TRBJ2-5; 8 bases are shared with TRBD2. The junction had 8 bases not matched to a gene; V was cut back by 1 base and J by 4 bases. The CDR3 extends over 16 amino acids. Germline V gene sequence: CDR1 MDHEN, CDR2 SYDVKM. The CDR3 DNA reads TGTGCCAGCAGTTTATACGGGGGGGGGTTCGGAGAGACCCAGTACTTC. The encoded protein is CASSLYGGGFGETQYF.

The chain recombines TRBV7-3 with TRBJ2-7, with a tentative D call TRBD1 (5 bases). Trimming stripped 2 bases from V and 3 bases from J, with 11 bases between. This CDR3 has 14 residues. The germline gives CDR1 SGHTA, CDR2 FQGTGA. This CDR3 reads CASSLDAGNYEQYF. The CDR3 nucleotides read TGTGCCAGCAGCTTAGATGCAGGGAACTACGAGCAGTACTTC.

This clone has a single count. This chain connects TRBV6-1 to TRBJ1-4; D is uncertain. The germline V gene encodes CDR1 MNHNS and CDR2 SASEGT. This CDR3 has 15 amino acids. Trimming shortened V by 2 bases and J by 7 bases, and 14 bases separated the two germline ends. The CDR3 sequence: CASSELEDGGEKLFF. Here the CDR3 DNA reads TGTGCCAGCAGTGAACTGGAGGACGGAGGTGAAAAACTGTTTTTT.

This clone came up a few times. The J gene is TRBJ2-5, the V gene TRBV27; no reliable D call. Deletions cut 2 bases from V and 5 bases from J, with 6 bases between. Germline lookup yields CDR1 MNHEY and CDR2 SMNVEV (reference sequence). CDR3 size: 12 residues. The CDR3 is CASSLKWETQYF. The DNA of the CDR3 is TGTGCCAGCAGTTTAAAGTGGGAGACCCAGTACTTC.

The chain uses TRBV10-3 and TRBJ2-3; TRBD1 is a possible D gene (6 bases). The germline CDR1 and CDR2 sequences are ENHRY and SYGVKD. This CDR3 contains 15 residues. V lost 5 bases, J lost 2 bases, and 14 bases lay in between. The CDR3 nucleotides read TGTGCCATCAGTCTTGGCCGGGACAACACAGATACGCAGTATTTT. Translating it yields CAISLGRDNTDTQYF.

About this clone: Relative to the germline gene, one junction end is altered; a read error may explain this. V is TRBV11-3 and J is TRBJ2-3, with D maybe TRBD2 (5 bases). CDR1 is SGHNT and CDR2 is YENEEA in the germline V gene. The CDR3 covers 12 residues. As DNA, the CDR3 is TGTGCCAGCAGCTTAGAGAGGGAAGTGCACACGTTT. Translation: CASSLEREVHTF.

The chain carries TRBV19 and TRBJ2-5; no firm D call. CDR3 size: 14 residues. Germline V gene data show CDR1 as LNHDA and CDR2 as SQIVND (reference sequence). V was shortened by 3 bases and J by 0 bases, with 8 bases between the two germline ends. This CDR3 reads CASSMIRNQETQYF. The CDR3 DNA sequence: TGTGCCAGTAGTATGATCAGGAACCAAGAGACCCAGTACTTC.

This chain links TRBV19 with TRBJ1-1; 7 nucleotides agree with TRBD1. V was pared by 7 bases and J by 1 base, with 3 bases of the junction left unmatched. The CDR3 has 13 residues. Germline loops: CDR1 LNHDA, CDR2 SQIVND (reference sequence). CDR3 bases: TGTGCCAGTAACAGGGGAAAGAACACTGAAGCTTTCTTT. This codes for CASNRGKNTEAFF. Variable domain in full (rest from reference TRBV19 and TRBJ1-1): DGGITQSPKYLFRKEGQNVTLSCEQNLNHDAMYWYRQDPGQGLRLIYYSQIVNDFQKGDIAEGYSVSREKKESFPLTVTSAQKNPTAFYLCASNRGKNTEAFFGQGTRLTVV.

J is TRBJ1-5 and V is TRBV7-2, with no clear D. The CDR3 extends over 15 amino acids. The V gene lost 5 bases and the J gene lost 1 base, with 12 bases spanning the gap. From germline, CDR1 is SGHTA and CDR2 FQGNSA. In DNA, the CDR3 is TGTGCCAGCAGCCCCCCGGGAAGGAGCAATCAGCCCCAGCATTTT. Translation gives CASSPPGRSNQPQHF.

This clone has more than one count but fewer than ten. The CDR3 loop is CASTFREKEKLFF. CDR3 in DNA: TGTGCCAGCACTTTTCGGGAGAAGGAAAAACTGTTTTTT. The chain uses TRBV2 and TRBJ1-4; D ambiguous. Between the trimmed V and J ends, which lost 7 bases and 8 bases, there was a span of 14 bases. CDR1 is SNHLY, CDR2 FYNNEI, per germline. This CDR3 region has 13 residues. Based on the CDR3 plus reference TRBV2 and TRBJ1-4, the full variable domain is EPEVTQTPSHQVTQMGQEVILRCVPISNHLYFYWYRQILGQKVEFLVSFYNNEISEKSEIFDDQFSVERPDGSNFTLKIRSTKLEDSAMYFCASTFREKEKLFFGSGTQLSVL.

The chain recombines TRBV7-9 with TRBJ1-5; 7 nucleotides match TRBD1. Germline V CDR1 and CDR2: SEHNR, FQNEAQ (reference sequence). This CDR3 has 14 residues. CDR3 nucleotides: TGTGCAAGGACCAGGGGGGCGGAGAATCAGCCCCAGCATTTT. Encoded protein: CARTRGAENQPQHF.

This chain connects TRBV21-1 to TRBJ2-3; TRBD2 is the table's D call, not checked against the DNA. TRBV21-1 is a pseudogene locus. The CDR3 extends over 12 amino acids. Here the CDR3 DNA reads TGTGCCAGCAGCTTAGACTCAGATACGCAGTATTTT. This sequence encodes CASSLDSDTQYF.

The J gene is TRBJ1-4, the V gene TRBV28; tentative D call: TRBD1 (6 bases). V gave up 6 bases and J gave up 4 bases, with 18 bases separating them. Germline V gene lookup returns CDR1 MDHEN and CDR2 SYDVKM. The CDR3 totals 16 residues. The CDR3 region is CASSLGEGHYNEKLFF. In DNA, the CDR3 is TGTGCCAGCAGCCTAGGCGAGGGACATTATAATGAAAAACTGTTTTTT.

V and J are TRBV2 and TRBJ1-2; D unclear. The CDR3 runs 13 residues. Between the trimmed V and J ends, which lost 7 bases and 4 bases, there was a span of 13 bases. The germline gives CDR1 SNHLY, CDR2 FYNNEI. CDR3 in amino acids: CASTGSGPYGYTF. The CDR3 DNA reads TGTGCCAGCACAGGTAGCGGCCCCTATGGCTACACCTTC.

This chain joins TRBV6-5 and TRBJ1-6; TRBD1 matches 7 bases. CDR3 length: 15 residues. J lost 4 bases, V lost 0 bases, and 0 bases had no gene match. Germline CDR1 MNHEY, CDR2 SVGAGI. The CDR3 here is CASSYSTGYNSPLHF. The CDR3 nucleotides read TGTGCCAGCAGTTACTCGACAGGGTATAATTCACCCCTCCACTTT.

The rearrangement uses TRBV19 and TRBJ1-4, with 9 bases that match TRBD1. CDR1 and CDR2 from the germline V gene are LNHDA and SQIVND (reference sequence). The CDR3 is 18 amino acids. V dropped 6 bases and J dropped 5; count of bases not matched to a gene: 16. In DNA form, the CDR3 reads TGTGCCAGTAGCCTCGGGACAGGGCCGAACCTACCGAATGAAAAACTGTTTTTT. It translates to CASSLGTGPNLPNEKLFF.